The rows below give T cell receptor beta chains drawn from one sample of a study of control samples from healthy donors and cancer patients. TCRdb's table, derived via immunoSEQ multiplex PCR, lists solely in-frame clones and lacks some. The table has over 100,000 clones, about nine tenths seen once. Sequencing was done on a sample of blood. The receptor set was obtained from a human donor in good health. The donor label of this sample is uncertain. CDR3s include the opening cysteine and the closing phenylalanine or tryptophan.

V | CDR3
TRBV5-1 | CASSSSGGTDTQYF
TRBV6-5 | CASRLQPTGNYGYTF
TRBV12-3/TRBV12-4 | CASSYSKGYTF
TRBV4-1 | CASSQGTSTNEKLFF
TRBV7-2 | CASSLGQSNEQYF
TRBV29-1 | CSVALGQGAYYGYTF
TRBV19 | CASSPLPSAVGQYF
TRBV11-3 | CASSPNGGRKTQYF
TRBV6-5 | CASRTWDNTYEQYF
TRBV19 | CASRMDRSSDQPQHF
TRBV6-6 | CASSYEGGGVTEAFF
TRBV12-3/TRBV12-4 | CASGSRDNTEAFF
TRBV7-9 | CASSLGGTSGLDIQYF
TRBV5-4 | CASSPGDRTDEKLFF
TRBV27 | CASSLGSGGFYEQYF
TRBV28 | CASSLGLSVPYEQYF
TRBV6-6 | CASTDRRTGELFF
TRBV5-1 | CASSPPQAGYGYTF
TRBV11-2 | CASSFLQGSTEAFF
TRBV9 | CASSGGRGATDTQYF
TRBV5-1 | CASSLELEVTGELFF
TRBV7-9 | CASLRTRDQVLFF
TRBV5-1 | CASSFRGPSGDGYTF
TRBV3-1/TRBV3-2 | CASSQGWSRDTEAFF
TRBV5-5 | CASSFRPGELDEQYF
TRBV25-1 | CASSPPEGNQPQHF
TRBV6-5 | CASSGPGPGRFF
TRBV11-2 | CASSLGSARGYGYTF
TRBV24-1 | CATSDRWTDTGELFF
TRBV5-1 | CASSLEGPHTGELFF
TRBV30 | CAWSRGQTYNEQFF
TRBV24-1 | CATSDAGQGTDTQYF
TRBV15 | CATSRVRTGGYGYTF
TRBV5-1 | CASSYGQDEQYF
TRBV6-2/TRBV6-3 | CASSYTPDGSRPNEKLFF
TRBV6-1 | CASSEEAGAVNEQFF
TRBV6-6 | CASKASGGDGETQYF
TRBV18 | CASSPQGQGQSTGELFF
TRBV15 | CATSRGWDSPLHF
TRBV27 | CASSLSGTGLTFF
TRBV28 | CASTRKGGPRYGYTF
TRBV24-1 | CATAQGSRNTEAFF
TRBV6-1 | CASSETFRGNKPQHF
TRBV6-5 | CASSSGTFVGGYTF
TRBV6-5 | CAAKPEENTGELFF
TRBV3-1/TRBV3-2 | CASSQYREGKGYTF
TRBV11-2 | CASSNSGLSTDTQYF
TRBV5-1 | CASSLTGDSPLHF
TRBV5-1 | CASSLEADTQYF
TRBV9 | CASTPGGGGETQYF
TRBV7-8 | CASSRRERSGARYNEQFF
TRBV19 | CASSTIGTGVNSPLHF
TRBV19 | CASSIGGHHTDTQYF
TRBV19 | CASSILTQVFVRDQPQHF
TRBV25-1 | CASSATGPTNEKLFF
TRBV2 | CASSESVKPQHF
TRBV25-1 | CASSEGGGQPHEPQHF